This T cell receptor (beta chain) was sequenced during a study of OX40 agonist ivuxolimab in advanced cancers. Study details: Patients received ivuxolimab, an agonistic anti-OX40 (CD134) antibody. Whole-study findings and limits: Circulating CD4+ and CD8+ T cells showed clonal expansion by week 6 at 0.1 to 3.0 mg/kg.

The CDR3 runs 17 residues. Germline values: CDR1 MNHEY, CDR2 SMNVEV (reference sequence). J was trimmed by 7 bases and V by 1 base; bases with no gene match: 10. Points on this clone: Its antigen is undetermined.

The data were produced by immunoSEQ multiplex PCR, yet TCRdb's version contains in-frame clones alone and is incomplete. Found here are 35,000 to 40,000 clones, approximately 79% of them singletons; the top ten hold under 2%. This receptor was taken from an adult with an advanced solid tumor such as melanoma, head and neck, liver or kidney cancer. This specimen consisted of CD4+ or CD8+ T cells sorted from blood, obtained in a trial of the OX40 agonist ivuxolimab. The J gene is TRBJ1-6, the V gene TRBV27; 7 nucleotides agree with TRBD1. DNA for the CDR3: TGTGCCAGCAGTTTATTCGCCCCCGGGACAGAGAATTCACCCCTCCACTTT. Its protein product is CASSLFAPGTENSPLHF.